This entry lists 29 T cell receptor beta chains sequenced from one sample in a study of cytomegalovirus exposure and HLA in healthy donors. The PCR employed 60 Vbeta primers together with 13 Jbeta primers. Assay used: immunoSEQ multiplex PCR; TCRdb lists only in-frame clones, some missing. This sample has 99,000 or so clones, with about 69% found just once. Sequenced input: PBMCs. The receptors were gathered from a man aged 40-55 years in good health and CMV-seronegative.

V and J are TRBV6-5 and TRBJ1-1, with 9 positions matching TRBD1. The CDR3 spans 14 residues. CDR1 and CDR2 from the germline V gene are MNHEY and SVGAGI. With V trimmed by 5 bases and J by 7 bases, 8 bases remained unmatched. The CDR3 DNA reads TGTGCCAGCAGTCCCCGGGACAGGGTCTTTGAAGCTTTCTTT. Its translation is CASSPRDRVFEAFF.

The V call is TRBV7-3, the J call TRBJ2-7, with D possibly TRBD1 on 5 matching bases. The CDR3 is made up of 15 amino acids. V was trimmed by 5 bases and J by 3 bases, leaving 17 bases between them. Looked up from germline, CDR1 is SGHTA and CDR2 is FQGTGA. CDR3 sequence (DNA): TGTGCCAGCAGCGTCGCCCCCGGACAAAACTACGAGCAGTACTTC. Residues: CASSVAPGQNYEQYF.

This rearrangement joins TRBV27 to TRBJ2-3, with D unclear. Trimming stripped 5 bases from V and 5 bases from J, with 8 bases between. The CDR3 length is 12 residues. Germline V CDR1 and CDR2: MNHEY, SMNVEV (reference sequence). CDR3 loop: CASSPRRDTQYF. DNA for the CDR3: TGTGCCAGCAGTCCGAGAAGAGATACGCAGTATTTT.

The genes are TRBV5-1 and TRBJ2-1, with 9 bases fitting TRBD2. The J segment lost 8 bases and the V segment lost 4 bases, leaving 7 bases of the junction unmatched. The germline gives CDR1 SGHRS, CDR2 YFSETQ. The CDR3 is made up of 14 amino acids. CDR3 amino acids: CASSLAGPGDEQFF. CDR3 in DNA: TGCGCCAGCAGCCTAGCGGGGCCTGGGGATGAGCAGTTCTTC.

This clone occurred once. This rearrangement joins TRBV7-7 to TRBJ2-5; no definite D call. Germline CDR1 and CDR2: SSHAT and FNYEAQ (reference sequence). Between the trimmed V and J ends, which lost 4 bases and 4 bases, there was a span of 13 bases. This CDR3 spans 14 amino acids. CDR3 DNA sequence: TGTGCCAGCAGCTCCTCGCTAAACCCAGAGACCCAGTACTTC. Encoded protein: CASSSSLNPETQYF.

The chain combines TRBV6-5 with TRBJ2-1; a possible D gene is TRBD2 (6 bases). Between the trimmed V and J ends, which lost 6 bases and 9 bases, there was a span of 12 bases. This CDR3 region has 12 residues. Looked up from germline, CDR1 is MNHEY and CDR2 is SVGAGI. CDR3 amino acids: CASSLLSGEQFF. CDR3 sequence (DNA): TGTGCCAGCAGCCTCCTTAGCGGTGAGCAGTTCTTC.

The chain has TRBV2 and TRBJ2-4, with 8 nucleotides matching TRBD1. This CDR3 has 19 residues. Unmatched junction bases numbered 12, after V lost 2 bases and J lost 0 bases. The germline gives CDR1 SNHLY, CDR2 FYNNEI. CDR3 amino acids: CASSEKTGGTLAAKNIQYF. DNA for the CDR3: TGTGCCAGCAGTGAAAAAACAGGGGGGACATTGGCAGCCAAAAACATTCAGTACTTC.

The chain is built from TRBV6-4 and TRBJ2-1, with TRBD1 identical over 8 bases. This CDR3 has 15 residues. From germline, CDR1 is MRHNA and CDR2 SNTAGT. J gave up 4 bases and V 0 bases, and 2 bases lay outside the gene matches. CDR3: CASSDSGQEYNEQFF. The CDR3 nucleotides are TGTGCCAGCAGTGACTCGGGACAGGAGTACAATGAGCAGTTCTTC.

The chain joins TRBV5-1 to TRBJ2-7; 7 positions agree with TRBD2. CDR1 is SGHRS and CDR2 is YFSETQ in the germline V gene. Germline trimming cut 7 bases from V and 0 bases from J; bases unmatched to any gene: 10. The CDR3 consists of 15 residues. CDR3 bases: TGCGCCAGCGGCTCTAGCGGAGGTAGCTCCTACGAGCAGTACTTC. It specifies CASGSSGGSSYEQYF.

This sequence joins TRBV15 and TRBJ1-1; tentative D call: TRBD1 (6 bases). V lost 7 bases to trimming and J lost 0 bases, with 15 bases between them. CDR1 is LNHNV, CDR2 YYDKDF, per germline (reference sequence). The CDR3 is 15 residues long. The CDR3 DNA is TGTGCCACCAAGGGGGGGTGGGGTATGAACACTGAAGCTTTCTTT. It is translated as CATKGGWGMNTEAFF.

This chain uses TRBV29-1 with TRBJ2-1; 9 nucleotides match TRBD2. The CDR3 length is 13 residues. V lost 4 bases, J lost 10 bases, and 8 bases stayed unmatched. Germline values: CDR1 SQVTM, CDR2 ANQGSEA. The CDR3 nucleotides read TGCAGCGTTGCGGGACTAGCAGGAAGCGAGCAGTTCTTC. It yields the protein CSVAGLAGSEQFF.

This clone was observed once. The chain combines TRBV7-2 with TRBJ1-4; D gene unclear. The CDR3 is 15 residues long. The V gene's germline CDR1 is SGHTA and CDR2 FQGNSA. Trimming stripped 2 bases from V and 7 bases from J, with 14 bases between. The CDR3 bases are TGTGCCAGCAGCTTATCTCTTATTAGTGGTGAAAAACTGTTTTTT. This codes for CASSLSLISGEKLFF.

With regard to this clone: The junction differs from germline at one of its ends, possibly a read error. The rearrangement uses TRBV7-9 and TRBJ2-7, with 11 bases identical to TRBD2. CDR1 SEHNR and CDR2 FQNEAQ come from the germline V gene (reference sequence). The CDR3 contains 16 residues. CDR3 amino acids: CSSSKPGTSGTYEQYF. CDR3 nucleotide sequence: TGTTCCAGCAGTAAACCCGGGACTAGCGGAACCTACGAGCAGTACTTC.

The chain links TRBV10-1 to TRBJ2-7; 10 bases line up with TRBD1. The V and J ends lost 10 bases and 5 bases, in that order; junction bases with no gene match: 5. Germline values: CDR1 WNHNN, CDR2 SYGVQD (reference sequence). This CDR3 contains 12 residues. The CDR3 here is CATGTGDNEQYF. CDR3 DNA: TGCGCCACCGGGACAGGGGACAACGAGCAGTACTTC.

The chain couples TRBV15 to TRBJ2-3; a possible D gene is TRBD2 (5 bases). This CDR3 has 14 amino acids. Trimming took 6 bases from V and 0 from J, leaving 10 bases between them. Germline assignment: CDR1 LNHNV and CDR2 YYDKDF (reference sequence). The CDR3 coding sequence is TGTGCCACCAGGGAGGAACCTAGCACAGATACGCAGTATTTT. As protein: CATREEPSTDTQYF.

There are a few counts of this clone. The V gene is TRBV2, the J gene TRBJ1-4; no definite D call. The V and J ends lost 8 bases and 4 bases respectively, with 11 bases between them. The CDR3 covers 13 residues. Per the germline V gene, CDR1 is SNHLY and CDR2 is FYNNEI. CDR3 residues: CASCYRFNEKLFF. The DNA of the CDR3 is TGTGCCAGCTGCTACAGATTTAATGAAAAACTGTTTTTT.

The chain employs TRBV6-4 and TRBJ1-2; D possibly corresponds to TRBD1 (6 bases). This CDR3 spans 14 amino acids. Germline loops: CDR1 MRHNA, CDR2 SNTAGT. V lost 3 bases, J lost 8 bases, and 16 bases lay in between. The CDR3 here is CASSEDYRARGYTF. CDR3 nucleotide sequence: TGTGCCAGCAGTGAAGATTACAGGGCACGGGGCTACACCTTC.

The chain joins TRBV5-3 to TRBJ1-2; D remains unclear. TRBV5-3 is labeled an ORF, and its function is uncertain. The CDR3 extends over 14 amino acids. Trimming shortened V by 4 bases and J by 2 bases, and 12 bases separated the two germline ends. The chain's CDR3 is CARSPVEANYGYTF. CDR3 DNA: TGTGCCAGAAGCCCCGTCGAGGCGAACTATGGCTACACCTTC.

This clone was observed a handful of times. The CDR3 protein is CASSEFAGTQPQHF. CDR3 DNA: TGTGCCAGCAGTGAATTTGCGGGTACTCAGCCCCAGCATTTT. J is TRBJ1-5 and V is TRBV6-1, with D unclear. Between the trimmed V and J ends, which lost 2 bases and 6 bases, there was a span of 11 bases. The CDR3 is made up of 14 amino acids. Germline CDR1 reads MNHNS; CDR2 reads SASEGT.

The rearrangement uses TRBV28 and TRBJ1-4; a possible D gene is TRBD1 (5 bases). The germline V and J ends were trimmed by 8 bases and 3 bases, with 7 bases remaining between them. CDR1 and CDR2 (germline): MDHEN, SYDVKM. This CDR3 has 12 residues. DNA of the CDR3: TGTGCCAGCGGGGGGGCTAATGAAAAACTGTTTTTT. Amino acid sequence: CASGGANEKLFF.

The V call is TRBV28, the J call TRBJ1-1, with 7 bases that match TRBD1. Germline loops: CDR1 MDHEN, CDR2 SYDVKM. Germline trimming cut 1 base from V and 3 bases from J; bases unmatched to any gene: 8. CDR3 length: 16 amino acids. CDR3 residues: CASSLFISRGDTEAFF. The CDR3 region has the DNA TGTGCCAGCAGTTTATTCATTTCCAGGGGGGACACTGAAGCTTTCTTT. Filled out from reference TRBV28 and TRBJ1-1, the complete variable domain reads DVKVTQSSRYLVKRTGEKVFLECVQDMDHENMFWYRQDPGLGLRLIYFSYDVKMKEKGDIPEGYSVSREKKERFSLILESASTNQTSMYLCASSLFISRGDTEAFFGQGTRLTVV.

The chain combines TRBV5-1 with TRBJ1-5; no reliable D call. The CDR3 has 14 amino acids. Trimming shortened V by 0 bases and J by 3 bases, and 7 bases separated the two germline ends. Germline CDR1 and CDR2: SGHRS and YFSETQ. CDR3 sequence reads: CASSLGPSNQPQHF. CDR3 coding DNA: TGCGCCAGCAGCTTGGGGCCCTCCAATCAGCCCCAGCATTTT.

In the case of this clone: The same CDR3 is also encoded by other DNA sequences in this sample. The gene calls are TRBV27 and TRBJ1-5; 7 bases are shared with TRBD1. Germline V gene sequence: CDR1 MNHEY, CDR2 SMNVEV (reference sequence). V shed 2 bases, J shed 6 bases, and the junction held 7 bases outside the gene matches. There are 15 residues in the CDR3. The CDR3 spells CASSLGGGAGQPQHF. The CDR3 nucleotides read TGTGCCAGCAGTTTAGGAGGGGGCGCAGGTCAGCCCCAGCATTTT.

As for this clone: Distinct nucleotide sequences in the sample also encode this CDR3. The V gene is TRBV18, the J gene TRBJ2-7; 7 positions agree with TRBD2. The V gene's germline CDR1 is KGHSH and CDR2 LQKENI. V was pared by 6 bases and J by 7 bases, with 6 bases of the junction left unmatched. The CDR3 extends over 12 amino acids. CDR3 in amino acids: CASSPGREEQYF. CDR3 nucleotides: TGTGCCAGCTCGCCGGGGAGGGAAGAGCAGTACTTC.

V is TRBV7-8 and J is TRBJ1-2, with 7 bases identical to TRBD1. With 1 base clipped from V and 8 bases from J, the junction kept 13 bases outside the gene matches. The length of the CDR3 is 16 residues. Germline loops: CDR1 SGHVS, CDR2 FQNEAQ. Written as DNA, the CDR3 is TGTGCCAGCAGCTTAGAGGGGGCGGGTTTGTCCGCGGGCTACACCTTC. Translated: CASSLEGAGLSAGYTF.

The chain combines TRBV19 with TRBJ2-2, with D unresolved. Per germline, CDR1 LNHDA and CDR2 SQIVND (reference sequence). The CDR3 runs to 11 residues. V was cut by 8 bases and J by 2 bases, with 3 bases left in between. The CDR3 bases are TGTGCCAGTTCAAACACCGGGGAGCTGTTTTTT. This gives the protein CASSNTGELFF.

The rearrangement joins TRBV7-9 to TRBJ2-1; a possible D gene is TRBD1 (6 bases). From germline, CDR1 is SEHNR and CDR2 FQNEAQ (reference sequence). V gave up 0 bases and J gave up 2 bases, with 11 bases separating them. The CDR3 spans 16 residues. CDR3 bases: TGTGCCAGCAGCTTAGCGCTGGGGGCGGCCTACAATGAGCAGTTCTTC. Protein sequence: CASSLALGAAYNEQFF.

V usage is TRBV6-9 and J usage is TRBJ2-5; 10 bases agree with TRBD1. Unmatched junction bases numbered 9, after V lost 0 bases and J lost 2 bases. The CDR3 length is 18 residues. CDR1 is MNHGY and CDR2 is SVAAGI in the germline V gene. The CDR3 here is CASSYSGTGAISQETQYF. CDR3 coding DNA: TGTGCCAGCAGTTATTCAGGGACAGGGGCCATATCACAAGAGACCCAGTACTTC.

Concerning this clone itself: A read error may produce the germline difference seen at one junction end. The chain is built from TRBV7-2 and TRBJ1-1; possible D gene TRBD1, 6 bases. The CDR3 sequence is 14 residues long. Germline V gene data show CDR1 as SGHTA and CDR2 as FQGNSA. The CDR3 DNA follows: TGTGCCAGCAGCGTAGCGACAGGGAACACTGAAGCTTTCTTT. Residues: CASSVATGNTEAFF.